The 17 T cell receptor beta chains in this list originate from one sample, sequenced in a study of breast tumors, draining lymph nodes, adjacent tissues. Breast cancer patients provided tissue from their axillary draining lymph nodes. TCRdb used MiXCR to reprocess the multiplex PCR reads, holding one entry per CDR3 protein. The sample records 160,000 or so distinct CDR3 sequences, around 35% being singletons. Sequencing was carried out using axillary lymph node tissue. These receptors came from a female donor with breast cancer. Some clones in this sample may be carry-over from other donors' samples.

The gene calls are TRBV7-9 and TRBJ1-4, with D hard to call. V was pared by 0 bases and J by 12 bases, with 8 bases between. Germline CDR1 is SEHNR and CDR2 is FQNEAQ (reference sequence). The CDR3 contains 12 residues. The CDR3 region is CASSLASEELFF. As DNA, the CDR3 is TGTGCCAGCAGCTTAGCGTCGGAGGAACTGTTTTTT. Full variable domain (missing parts from reference TRBV7-9 and TRBJ1-4): DTGVSQNPRHKITKRGQNVTFRCDPISEHNRLYWYRQTLGQGPEFLTYFQNEAQLEKSRLLSDRFSAERPKGSFSTLEIQRTEQGDSAMYLCASSLASEELFFGSGTQLSVL.

For this clonotype: Being one base from a much bigger clone, this may be a read error. The chain combines TRBV30 with TRBJ1-2; D is uncertain. Germline CDR1 is GTSNPN and CDR2 is SVGIG (reference sequence). The V end lost 5 bases, the J end lost 4 bases, and 14 bases lay between the germline ends. The CDR3 contains 13 residues. The chain's CDR3 is CAWLMLFSYGYTF. CDR3 in DNA: TGTGCCTGGTTGATGTTGTTTAGCTATGGCTACACCTTC.

This clonotype was picked up a small number of times. A much larger clone differs from this one at a single base, so this may be a read error. The chain has TRBV5-1 and TRBJ2-7, with no clear D. The V gene's germline CDR1 is SGHRS and CDR2 YFSETQ. This CDR3 has 13 amino acids. In DNA, the CDR3 is TGCGCCAGCAGCTTGGTCCCCACTAACGACCAGTACTTC. It yields the protein CASSLVPTNDQYF.

This clonotype was detected ten times or more. Possible read error: a much larger clone is one base away. The chain uses TRBV20-1 and TRBJ2-7; D is perhaps TRBD2 (5 bases). The germline V gene has CDR1 DFQATT and CDR2 SNEGSKA (reference sequence). The V gene lost 2 bases and the J gene lost 6 bases, with 17 bases spanning the gap. This CDR3 has 14 amino acids. The CDR3 sequence is CSARSPGMASEQYF. CDR3 bases: TGCAGTGCTAGATCCCCGGGGATGGCCTCCGAGCAGTACTTC.

As regards this clonotype: The missing conserved phenylalanine or tryptophan at the end of this CDR3 makes a read error likely. The DNA is left out, because the CDR3 cannot be placed on it with certainty; the CDR3 is given as TCRdb lists it. This rearrangement joins TRBV20-1 to TRBJ2-3; TRBD1 was called by the table and not checked on the DNA. The CDR3 region is 11 residues in length, termini included. Germline-derived CDR1 and CDR2 are DFQATT and SNEGSKA (reference sequence). CDR3 amino acids: CSGGAQIRSQS.

V usage is TRBV19 and J usage is TRBJ1-5; TRBD1 might be the D (5 bases). From germline, CDR1 is LNHDA and CDR2 SQIVND (reference sequence). V was trimmed by 9 bases and J by 3 bases, leaving 30 bases between them. This CDR3 has 19 amino acids. The CDR3 region is CASSTGRGVGTWINQPQHF. CDR3 sequence (DNA): TGTGCCAGCAGCACGGGTAGGGGAGTCGGGACGTGGATCAATCAGCCCCAGCATTTT.

This clonotype was picked up many times. The chain links TRBV6-5 to TRBJ2-7; D is perhaps TRBD2 (5 bases). Germline V gives CDR1 MNHEY, CDR2 SVGAGI. This CDR3 has 17 residues. The ends were cut back, 5 bases at V and 5 bases at J, with 25 bases in the middle. CDR3 DNA: TGTGCCAGCAGTCACCGCCTTGTGGGAGAGCGTGGCGACGAGCAGTACTTC. This translates into CASSHRLVGERGDEQYF.

Remarks on this clonotype: A much larger clone is a single base away; this may be a read error. The gene calls are TRBV24-1 and TRBJ2-2; tentative D call: TRBD1 (5 bases). Germline values: CDR1 KGHDR, CDR2 SFDVKD. V was clipped by 7 bases and J by 6 bases, with 14 bases between them. The CDR3 runs 14 residues. As DNA, the CDR3 is TGTGCCACCAGCCTACAGGTCTTGGCCGGGGAGCTGTTTTTT. Its protein is CATSLQVLAGELFF.

In its sample, this clonotype was seen a few times. Given a much more abundant clone one base away, this may be a read error. This chain connects TRBV28 to TRBJ2-5, with 15 bases aligning to TRBD2. Germline V gives CDR1 MDHEN, CDR2 SYDVKM. The CDR3 runs to 14 residues. The ends lost 5 bases at V and 9 bases at J; junction bases unmatched: 4. In nucleotides, the CDR3 is TGTGCCAGCAGTAGGACTAGCGGGAGGGAGTCCCAGTACTTC. Amino acid sequence: CASSRTSGRESQYF.

This chain links TRBV4-1 with TRBJ2-7; D perhaps matches TRBD1 (6 bases). The CDR3 consists of 17 residues. V lost 1 base and J lost 7, with 23 bases in between. Germline lookup yields CDR1 MGHRA and CDR2 YSYEKL. The CDR3 here is CASSQGRSTQGLKEQYF. The CDR3 bases are TGCGCCAGCAGCCAAGGTAGGTCGACACAGGGCCTTAAGGAGCAGTACTTC.

To note about this clonotype: This may stem from a read error, because a much larger clone lies one nucleotide away. Since no conserved phenylalanine or tryptophan closes the CDR3, a read error is the likely cause. The rearrangement joins TRBV20-1 to TRBJ1-2; unclear D gene. This CDR3 comprises 10 residues. V lost 7 bases, J lost 6 bases, and 9 bases lay in between. The germline CDR1 and CDR2 sequences are DFQATT and SNEGSKA (reference sequence). The CDR3 DNA is TGCAGTGTGTTTTTGGATGGCTACACCTCC. It encodes CSVFLDGYTS.

The chain uses TRBV7-9 and TRBJ2-7; TRBD1 is a possible D gene (8 bases). The CDR3 loop spans 17 amino acids. V was cut by 1 base and J by 2 bases, with 18 bases left in between. Germline CDR1 and CDR2: SEHNR and FQNEAQ (reference sequence). The DNA of the CDR3 is TGTGCCAGCAGCTTAGTATATGGGGAGGGACAGGCCTACGAGCAGTACTTC. Translated, it gives CASSLVYGEGQAYEQYF.

The chain is built from TRBV7-8 and TRBJ2-6, with unresolved D. CDR3 size: 11 residues. CDR1 and CDR2 from the germline V gene are SGHVS and FQNEAQ. Trimming left V 2 bases short and J 14 bases short, with 7 bases between. The CDR3 DNA reads as TGTGCCAGCAGCTTAACCTGGATCCTGACTTTC. It encodes CASSLTWILTF.

This clonotype was seen repeatedly, ten times or more. The chain has TRBV7-3 and TRBJ2-1; 10 bases match TRBD1. Germline V gene sequence: CDR1 SGHTA, CDR2 FQGTGA. The CDR3 covers 15 residues. With V trimmed by 4 bases and J by 7 bases, 7 bases remained unmatched. The CDR3 region is CASSSGQGERNEQFF. DNA of the CDR3: TGTGCCAGCAGCTCTGGACAGGGGGAGAGGAATGAGCAGTTCTTC.

This chain links TRBV6-1 with TRBJ2-7, with 8 positions matching TRBD1. This CDR3 is built from 14 residues. In germline, CDR1 is MNHNS, CDR2 SASEGT. V shed 5 bases, J shed 5 bases, and the junction held 8 bases outside the gene matches. CDR3 in amino acids: CASSPTGGSDEQYF. CDR3 nucleotides: TGTGCCAGCAGTCCAACAGGGGGTTCGGACGAGCAGTACTTC.

This clonotype was picked up many times. The gene calls are TRBV14 and TRBJ2-7, with 7 nucleotides matching TRBD1. The CDR3 loop spans 13 amino acids. V dropped 2 bases and J dropped 6; count of bases not matched to a gene: 4. Germline assignment: CDR1 SGHDN and CDR2 FVKESK. This chain's CDR3 is CASSQRQGGEQYF. The CDR3 DNA follows: TGTGCCAGCAGCCAAAGACAGGGCGGCGAGCAGTACTTC.

A few counts support this clonotype. A much larger clone lies one base from this, so it may be a read error. The V and J genes are TRBV6-5 and TRBJ1-3; D gene unclear. Trimming removed 9 bases at V and 3 bases at J, with 6 bases between. CDR1 is MNHEY, CDR2 SVGAGI, per germline. This CDR3 is 11 amino acids long. The CDR3 DNA follows: TGTGCCAGTCAGCTTGGAAACACCATATATTTT. This encodes CASQLGNTIYF.